These 32 T cell receptor beta chains came from one sample sequenced in a study of blood T cell repertoires in COVID-19. Assay used: immunoSEQ multiplex PCR; TCRdb lists only in-frame clones, some missing. The repertoire holds about 200,000 clones, approximately 80% seen once, with about 5% in the top ten. Sequenced: PBMCs or T cells enriched from blood (not recorded which). Receptor source: a woman between 55 and 75 years old with acute COVID-19.

This rearrangement joins TRBV28 to TRBJ1-3, with D possibly being TRBD1 (5 bases). CDR3 size: 15 residues. Germline-derived CDR1 and CDR2 are MDHEN and SYDVKM. V lost 7 bases and J lost 0, with 13 bases in between. CDR3 loop: CASKTGSSSGNTIYF. The CDR3 nucleotides read TGTGCCAGCAAAACAGGTTCTTCCTCTGGAAACACCATATATTTT.

The chain recombines TRBV10-3 with TRBJ2-5, with 7 nucleotides matching TRBD1. This CDR3 region has 14 residues. V lost 3 bases to trimming and J lost 9 bases; unmatched junction nucleotides: 10. CDR1 and CDR2 (germline): ENHRY, SYGVKD. CDR3 region: CAISEGGAVASQYF. The DNA for the CDR3 is TGTGCCATCAGTGAAGGGGGCGCCGTCGCATCCCAGTACTTC.

This clone was counted between two and nine times. The CDR3 nucleotides are TGTGCCAGCAGCCAAAGGGGGACAGGGTATAATTCACCCCTCCACTTT. Translating it yields CASSQRGTGYNSPLHF. The chain is built from TRBV7-2 and TRBJ1-6, with 9 nucleotides matching TRBD1. CDR1 is SGHTA and CDR2 is FQGNSA in the germline V gene. This CDR3 spans 16 amino acids. J lost 4 bases, V lost 5 bases, and 6 bases had no gene match.

This rearrangement joins TRBV5-6 to TRBJ1-5; 8 bases align to TRBD1. Trimming cost V 0 bases and J 6 bases; bases outside gene matches: 8. This CDR3 has 16 amino acids. In germline, CDR1 is SGHDT, CDR2 YYEEEE. The CDR3 is CASSLGGQGPTQPQHF. The CDR3 coding sequence is TGTGCCAGCAGCTTGGGAGGACAGGGTCCAACTCAGCCCCAGCATTTT.

The chain recombines TRBV24-1 with TRBJ1-5; 7 positions match TRBD1. Trimming removed 6 bases from V and 7 bases from J; junction bases left unmatched: 8. CDR1 KGHDR and CDR2 SFDVKD come from the germline V gene. This CDR3 spans 14 amino acids. Written as DNA, the CDR3 is TGTGCCACCAGTTCAAGACAGGGATGGCAGCCCCAGCATTTT. It specifies CATSSRQGWQPQHF.

A single count supports this clone. This chain connects TRBV19 to TRBJ2-5; TRBD2 matches 8 bases. CDR1 is LNHDA, CDR2 SQIVND, per germline (reference sequence). Trimming took 3 bases from V and 3 from J; bases not matched to a gene: 3. This CDR3 is 14 amino acids long. The chain's CDR3 is CASSITAGEETQYF. The CDR3 region has the DNA TGTGCCAGTAGTATTACAGCGGGGGAAGAGACCCAGTACTTC.

This clone was detected a few times. This chain joins TRBV2 and TRBJ2-1, with TRBD1 matching 7 bases. The germline gives CDR1 SNHLY, CDR2 FYNNEI. V lost 7 bases, J lost 6 bases, and 6 bases stayed unmatched. This CDR3 has 13 residues. CDR3 in DNA: TGTGCCAGCACGAGGGACAGCGGCAATGAGCAGTTCTTC. Translating gives CASTRDSGNEQFF.

The V call is TRBV5-1, the J call TRBJ2-2; no definite D call. Germline CDR1 and CDR2: SGHRS and YFSETQ. V dropped 0 bases and J dropped 1 base, with 10 bases sitting between them. This CDR3 comprises 16 residues. Here the CDR3 reads CASSLAGSWNTGELFF. Here the CDR3 DNA reads TGCGCCAGCAGCTTGGCCGGGTCCTGGAACACCGGGGAGCTGTTTTTT.

This chain joins TRBV21-1 and TRBJ2-1; the D call in the table, TRBD2, was not verified against the DNA. TRBV21-1 is tagged as a pseudogene. The CDR3 extends over 16 amino acids. The CDR3 DNA follows: TGTGCCAGCACGATAGGAGGGGGGAGGGAGGTCAATGAGCAGTTCTTC. This codes for CASTIGGGREVNEQFF.

V is TRBV10-2 and J is TRBJ2-5; 10 bases are a match to TRBD2. Germline assignment: CDR1 WSHSY and CDR2 SAAADI. V trimming: 6 bases; J trimming: 4 bases; junction bases outside the gene matches: 5. This CDR3 is built from 14 residues. The CDR3 coding sequence is TGCGCCAGCAGGGAAGCGGGAGGGCCAGAGACCCAGTACTTC. Amino acid sequence: CASREAGGPETQYF.

The chain has TRBV4-3 and TRBJ1-6; D call uncertain. The CDR3 spans 16 residues. V was cut by 1 base and J by 7 bases, with 14 bases left in between. Germline values: CDR1 LGHNA, CDR2 YSLEER. The CDR3 spells CASSQAQRGSNSPLHF. In DNA, the CDR3 is TGCGCCAGCAGCCAAGCCCAGCGAGGGTCCAATTCACCCCTCCACTTT.

V is TRBV30 and J is TRBJ1-3; tentative D call: TRBD1 (6 bases). Germline V CDR1 and CDR2: GTSNPN, SVGIG (reference sequence). This CDR3 has 14 residues. Here the CDR3 reads CAREGDLSGNTIYF. CDR3 nucleotides: TGTGCGAGAGAGGGGGATTTATCGGGAAACACCATATATTTT.

The chain carries TRBV7-2 and TRBJ2-7; D may be TRBD2 (7 bases). The CDR3 loop spans 12 amino acids. The germline V and J ends were trimmed by 5 bases and 9 bases, with 14 bases remaining between them. Germline CDR1 reads SGHTA; CDR2 reads FQGNSA. The CDR3 nucleotides read TGTGCCAGCAGCCACCCGGGGGGCTGGCAGTACTTC. It is translated as CASSHPGGWQYF.

This chain links TRBV30 with TRBJ1-4, with D perhaps matching TRBD1 (5 bases). Germline V gene sequence: CDR1 GTSNPN, CDR2 SVGIG (reference sequence). CDR3 size: 14 residues. The V gene lost 0 bases and the J gene lost 8 bases, with 13 bases spanning the gap. CDR3 bases: TGTGCCTGGAGTGTTAAGGGGTCGGGCGAAAAACTGTTTTTT. Protein product: CAWSVKGSGEKLFF. Full variable domain (remainder filled in from reference TRBV30 and TRBJ1-4): SQTIHQWPATLVQPVGSPLSLECTVEGTSNPNLYWYRQAAGRGLQLLFYSVGIGQISSEVPQNLSASRPQDRQFILSSKKLLLSDSGFYLCAWSVKGSGEKLFFGSGTQLSVL.

The gene calls are TRBV6-2 or TRBV6-3 and TRBJ1-6; 7 nucleotides match TRBD1. The CDR3 spans 16 residues. V gave up 2 bases and J gave up 8 bases; unmatched junction bases: 9. From germline, CDR1 is MNHEY and CDR2 SVGEGT. DNA for the CDR3: TGTGCCAGCAGTTACGGGTACAGGGGAAGACATTCACCCCTCCACTTT. Its protein product is CASSYGYRGRHSPLHF.

This clone was seen a handful of times. The chain carries TRBV9 and TRBJ1-2; D unresolved. The V and J ends lost 3 bases and 4 bases respectively, with 4 bases between them. The CDR3 contains 11 residues. CDR1 SGDLS and CDR2 YYNGEE come from the germline V gene. CDR3 region: CASSGSYGYTF. CDR3 sequence (DNA): TGTGCCAGCAGCGGTAGCTATGGCTACACCTTC.

This chain links TRBV6-5 with TRBJ2-7; the match to TRBD2 covers 13 bases. CDR3 size: 16 residues. The V segment lost 2 bases and the J segment 2 bases; nucleotides outside the gene matches: 3. Germline assignment: CDR1 MNHEY and CDR2 SVGAGI. The CDR3 here is CASSYPTSGRAYEQYF. The CDR3 DNA is TGTGCCAGCAGTTACCCTACTAGCGGGAGGGCCTACGAGCAGTACTTC.

CDR3 nucleotides: TGCGCCAGCACAGGCGGCGGGGGGCCAAGCTCCTACAATGAGCAGTTCTTC. It encodes CASTGGGGPSSYNEQFF. This sequence joins TRBV5-1 and TRBJ2-1, with TRBD2 identical over 8 bases. The CDR3 has 17 residues. V lost 6 bases and J lost 0; bases outside the gene matches: 11. CDR1 SGHRS and CDR2 YFSETQ come from the germline V gene.

The genes are TRBV5-5 and TRBJ1-6; D uncertain. CDR1 and CDR2 from the germline V gene are SGHKS and YYEKEE (reference sequence). CDR3 length: 12 residues. Trimming left V 4 bases short and J 11 bases short, with 10 bases between. The CDR3 spells CASSRSGTPLHF. CDR3 nucleotide sequence: TGTGCCAGCAGCCGGTCCGGGACACCCCTCCACTTT.

This clone was observed at least ten times. The V call is TRBV5-4, the J call TRBJ1-1; 9 bases agree with TRBD1. The CDR3 has 14 amino acids. The ends lost 4 bases at V and 4 bases at J; junction bases unmatched: 5. The V gene's germline CDR1 is SGHNT and CDR2 YYREEE (reference sequence). The CDR3 here is CASSRQGGSTEAFF. CDR3 DNA sequence: TGTGCCAGCAGCCGACAGGGGGGGTCCACTGAAGCTTTCTTT.

The J gene is TRBJ1-4, the V gene TRBV19; tentative D call: TRBD1 (6 bases). With 5 bases removed from V and 0 bases from J, the gap between germline ends came to 10 bases. This CDR3 contains 15 residues. Per germline, CDR1 LNHDA and CDR2 SQIVND (reference sequence). CDR3: CASSAGVATNEKLFF. The CDR3 DNA is TGTGCCAGTAGTGCAGGGGTTGCAACTAATGAAAAACTGTTTTTT. Complete variable domain (other parts from reference TRBV19 and TRBJ1-4): DGGITQSPKYLFRKEGQNVTLSCEQNLNHDAMYWYRQDPGQGLRLIYYSQIVNDFQKGDIAEGYSVSREKKESFPLTVTSAQKNPTAFYLCASSAGVATNEKLFFGSGTQLSVL.

V is TRBV7-9 and J is TRBJ1-1; D is perhaps TRBD1 (5 bases). Germline V CDR1 and CDR2: SEHNR, FQNEAQ (reference sequence). The CDR3 covers 16 residues. V was trimmed by 1 base and J by 1 base, leaving 13 bases between them. The CDR3 DNA sequence: TGTGCCAGCAGCTTAGTTTTCGGACAAGCGAACACTGAAGCTTTCTTT. Amino acids: CASSLVFGQANTEAFF.

This rearrangement joins TRBV6-2 or TRBV6-3 to TRBJ1-2, with a tentative D call TRBD1 (6 bases). Trimming took off 0 bases at V and 5 bases at J, with 13 bases between the two ends. Germline CDR1 reads MNHEY; CDR2 reads SVGEGT. This CDR3 contains 15 residues. The CDR3 region is CASSYSRGHLYGYTF. CDR3 DNA sequence: TGTGCCAGCAGTTACTCGAGGGGACATCTATATGGCTACACCTTC.

This clone was seen only once. The chain combines TRBV18 with TRBJ2-1; 7 bases are a match to TRBD2. Per the germline V gene, CDR1 is KGHSH and CDR2 is LQKENI. With V trimmed by 3 bases and J by 8 bases, 10 bases remained unmatched. The CDR3 extends over 15 amino acids. The DNA for the CDR3 is TGTGCCAGCTCACCTCCGGGGGGAAAGTTCGATGAGCAGTTCTTC. Amino acid sequence: CASSPPGGKFDEQFF.

This sequence joins TRBV20-1 and TRBJ2-2; 10 nucleotides match TRBD2. The CDR3 is 17 amino acids. V shed 3 bases and J 6 bases; nucleotides not matched to a gene: 13. Per the germline V gene, CDR1 is DFQATT and CDR2 is SNEGSKA (reference sequence). The CDR3 loop is CSASGFLAGDGSGELFF. The CDR3 DNA sequence: TGCAGTGCTAGTGGCTTCCTAGCGGGAGATGGATCCGGGGAGCTGTTTTTT.

The rearrangement joins TRBV10-1 to TRBJ2-3; possibly TRBD1 for D (6 bases). V lost 6 bases and J 4 bases, leaving 11 bases between the germline ends. This CDR3 region has 13 residues. The germline V gene encodes CDR1 WNHNN and CDR2 SYGVQD (reference sequence). CDR3 sequence reads: CASSSQGPDTQYF. CDR3 DNA: TGCGCCAGCAGCTCACAGGGCCCAGATACGCAGTATTTT.

This chain connects TRBV2 to TRBJ2-5, with a possible D match to TRBD1 (6 bases). Germline CDR1 and CDR2: SNHLY and FYNNEI. CDR3 length: 14 residues. Trimming left V 10 bases short and J 0 bases short, with 15 bases between. In nucleotides, the CDR3 is TGTGCCACCTCAATACAGGGTTACCAAGAGACCCAGTACTTC. Residues: CATSIQGYQETQYF.

CDR3 protein: CASSQGLAGVSSTDTQYF. The CDR3 DNA follows: TGCGCCAGCAGCCAAGGACTAGCGGGGGTCTCTAGCACAGATACGCAGTATTTT. The rearrangement uses TRBV5-1 and TRBJ2-3; the match to TRBD2 covers 13 bases. The CDR3 runs to 18 residues. V trimming: 4 bases; J trimming: 0 bases; junction bases outside the gene matches: 8. Germline CDR1 is SGHRS and CDR2 is YFSETQ. Drawing the rest from reference TRBV5-1 and TRBJ2-3, the complete variable domain is KAGVTQTPRYLIKTRGQQVTLSCSPISGHRSVSWYQQTPGQGLQFLFEYFSETQRNKGNFPGRFSGRQFSNSRSEMNVSTLELGDSALYLCASSQGLAGVSSTDTQYFGPGTRLTVL.

This clone was seen just once. The rearrangement joins TRBV5-6 to TRBJ2-2; tentative D call: TRBD1 (6 bases). There are 12 residues in the CDR3. V shed 3 bases and J shed 10 bases, with 10 bases lying between them. CDR1 is SGHDT and CDR2 is YYEEEE in the germline V gene. The CDR3 DNA is TGTGCCAGCAGCTGGGGGCAGGAGGAGCTGTTTTTT. Protein product: CASSWGQEELFF.

This clone is a singleton in its sample. The chain couples TRBV28 to TRBJ1-3, with unresolved D. This CDR3 region has 14 residues. The germline CDR1 and CDR2 sequences are MDHEN and SYDVKM. V was pared by 4 bases and J by 0 bases, with 7 bases between. The CDR3 DNA follows: TGTGCCAGCAGTTCCGTCAGCTCTGGAAACACCATATATTTT. As protein: CASSSVSSGNTIYF.

The J gene is TRBJ2-4, the V gene TRBV19, with a tentative D call TRBD1 (5 bases). The CDR3 totals 14 residues. Trimming pared 3 bases from V and 6 bases from J, leaving 12 bases between. The germline gives CDR1 LNHDA, CDR2 SQIVND (reference sequence). CDR3 residues: CASSIGQGVNIQYF. The DNA of the CDR3 is TGTGCCAGTAGTATTGGCCAGGGTGTAAACATTCAGTACTTC.

About this clone itself: The junction departs from germline at one end; a sequencing error may be responsible. J is TRBJ2-4 and V is TRBV7-9; D call uncertain. From germline, CDR1 is SEHNR and CDR2 FQNEAQ (reference sequence). This CDR3 spans 13 amino acids. This CDR3 reads CASSLAASSSQDF. DNA of the CDR3: TGTGCCAGCAGCTTAGCGGCGAGCTCCAGTCAGGACTTC.